Sequencing of this T cell receptor (beta chain) was carried out in a study of blood T cells in healthy people across ages (dated by TCRdb to the mid-2010s). About the investigation overall: In model experiments, roughly one uniquely barcoded TCR beta cDNA molecule per two T cells was captured by template switching. To avoid experimental bias, donors of different ages were distributed randomly across sequencing lanes. Donors were grouped into four age groups: young (average 16 years), middle-aged (about 40), aged (62) and long-lived (about 89). To track age-related changes in TCR beta repertoire diversity, the study relied on deep sequencing normalized with unique cDNA molecular identifiers. Using the same blood draw, the study looked at two additional independent replicas of 1 million unique cDNA reads for two donors, one aged 18 to 30 and the other aged 80 or older. Points the paper makes about the study in general: Estimates of total diversity from one million sequenced T cells were regarded as lower bounds and underestimates. The percentage of naive T cells measured by flow cytometry correlated strongly with observed TCR beta diversity. As age increased, observed TCR beta diversity per million T cells dropped in a roughly linear way, and a significant reduction was already evident by age about 40. Because the CMV infection status of the donors was unknown, age-related changes in expanded clonotypes may potentially have been confounded. The long-lived group showed more naive CD4+ T cells, fewer expanded clones and increased TCR diversity than the aged group, suggesting age selection. Since profiling was done on bulk unsorted PBMCs, naive and antigen-experienced compartments could not be conclusively compared.

Donors were a few dozen systemically healthy Caucasian individuals from Russia aged roughly 6 to 95 years. Each donor gave about 9.2 milliliters of peripheral blood, drawn into EDTA-treated Vacutainer tubes. Ficoll-Paque density-gradient centrifugation was used to isolate PBMCs, with at least 7 million per sample. Total RNA, at least 6 micrograms per sample, was extracted from PBMCs with Trizol reagent. The percentages of naive CD45RAhigh/CD27high T cells were determined by flow cytometry on a PBMC aliquot from every donor. Library preparation used 5' RACE. TCRdb shows the sequencer as Illumina HiSeq 2500. A second PCR of roughly 6 to 12 cycles was run with a J-beta primer mix and a sample-barcoded 5' primer. Each TCR beta cDNA molecule received a unique molecular identifier from a template-switch 5' adaptor carrying 12 random nucleotides. At least 3 million CDR3-containing paired-end reads were obtained from each sample. First-strand cDNA was synthesized from all RNA with the Mint cDNA synthesis kit, primed by a TRBC-specific oligonucleotide. Following uracil-DNA glycosylase treatment, all cDNA underwent a first 18-cycle PCR with the universal primers M1SS and BC2_uni_R. In the original analysis: For normalization, 1 million high-quality reads were randomly selected from each sample, with every read carrying a distinct molecular identifier. Reads with shared molecular identifiers were discarded instead of being binned into consensus sequences. CDR3 identification, clonotype clustering and error correction used MiTCR with a Q25 quality threshold and the strictest error-elimination algorithm. A nonparametric unseen species model with Euler transformation was used to estimate lower-bound total TCR beta diversity. TCRdb redid the processing of the public reads, applying fastp at Q25 and MiXCR, and retained in-frame beta chains. For every CDR3 protein sequence, its rows merge into one entry that carries the most common genes and DNA. These V and J calls are TCRdb output, not the study's own analysis. This sample holds around 1,500,000 distinct CDR3 sequences; approximately 30% were observed only once. The ten largest clonotypes hold 7% to 9% of the sample.

Of note for this clonotype: Its antigen is not yet known. Qualities for individual bases were not recorded, and no much larger clone is one base off.

The germline V gene provides CDR1 SGHRS and CDR2 YFSETQ. The germline V end is reduced by 0 bases and the J end by 8 bases; junction bases left unmatched: 4. From the cysteine through the phenylalanine, the CDR3 covers 14 amino acids. CDR3 DNA only is kept here, 42 bases in frame from base 1. The sequence joins TRBV5-1 to TRBJ1-2, with 10 bases matching TRBD1. The TCR was taken from a woman aged 30 to 39 in good health. What was sequenced was blood. The nucleotides are TGCGCCAGCAGCTTGGGACAGGGGGCGGAGGGCTACACCTTC. Its protein reads: CASSLGQGAEGYTF.